Presented here are 5 T cell receptor beta chains from one specimen sequenced in a study of T cell responses to AZD1222 COVID-19 vaccine. Here immunoSEQ multiplex PCR was the method, and the copy in TCRdb shows in-frame clones only, minus some. This table holds about 100,000 clones, around 92% found once. This material consisted of peripheral blood, taken 28 days after the second AZD1222 dose. These receptors all stem from an adult who received the AZD1222 COVID-19 vaccine.

This chain links TRBV4-1 with TRBJ2-3; D not resolved. Trimming stripped 1 base from V and 10 bases from J, with 9 bases between. There are 12 residues in the CDR3. Per the germline V gene, CDR1 is MGHRA and CDR2 is YSYEKL. The CDR3 bases are TGCGCCAGCAGCCAAGTAGTGGGTGCGCAGTATTTT. Its protein product is CASSQVVGAQYF.

This chain joins TRBV5-1 and TRBJ2-1, with a tentative D call TRBD1 (6 bases). The CDR3 is 15 residues long. From germline, CDR1 is SGHRS and CDR2 YFSETQ. V dropped 5 bases and J dropped 5 bases, with 17 bases sitting between them. CDR3 sequence reads: CASSRRAGVNNEQFF. DNA of the CDR3: TGCGCCAGCAGTCGTAGGGCAGGGGTGAACAATGAGCAGTTCTTC.

The chain employs TRBV7-2 and TRBJ1-5; D perhaps matches TRBD1 (6 bases). Deletions cut 1 base from V and 0 bases from J, with 10 bases between. Germline V CDR1 and CDR2: SGHTA, FQGNSA. This CDR3 is 16 amino acids long. CDR3 sequence: CASSLVGADSNQPQHF. Here the CDR3 DNA reads TGTGCCAGCAGCTTAGTGGGGGCGGATAGCAATCAGCCCCAGCATTTT. The full variable domain, rest sourced from reference TRBV7-2 and TRBJ1-5, is GAGVSQSPSNKVTEKGKDVELRCDPISGHTALYWYRQSLGQGLEFLIYFQGNSAPDKSGLPSDRFSAERTGGSVSTLTIQRTQQEDSAVYLCASSLVGADSNQPQHFGDGTRLSIL.

The J gene is TRBJ2-7, the V gene TRBV28; 8 nucleotides align to TRBD1. The CDR3 spans 15 residues. The germline V gene has CDR1 MDHEN and CDR2 SYDVKM. V dropped 5 bases and J dropped 3; count of bases not matched to a gene: 9. CDR3 region: CASSLGGTGVYEQYF. The CDR3 DNA reads as TGTGCCAGCAGTCTGGGCGGGACAGGAGTCTACGAGCAGTACTTC.

The V and J genes are TRBV9 and TRBJ2-1; 10 nucleotides agree with TRBD2. The V and J ends lost 3 bases and 7 bases, in that order; junction bases with no gene match: 1. Germline assignment: CDR1 SGDLS and CDR2 YYNGEE. The CDR3 contains 13 residues. The CDR3 DNA is TGTGCCAGCAGCGGGACTAGCGGAAATGAGCAGTTCTTC. It translates to CASSGTSGNEQFF.